These 30 T cell receptor beta chains share one sample of origin, sequenced in a study of STAT5B mutations in CD4+ large granular lymphocyte leukemia. Profiled with immunoSEQ multiplex PCR; TCRdb holds only in-frame clones, not every one. Of around 50,000 clones listed, around 81% were seen once; the top ten hold roughly 0.35%. Input material: CD4+ T cells from blood buffy coats. The origin of the receptors is a human donor in good health.

This chain connects TRBV11-1 to TRBJ2-7; the match to TRBD2 covers 8 bases. Germline V lookup: CDR1 SGHAT, CDR2 FQDESV (reference sequence). With V trimmed by 1 base and J by 3 bases, 5 bases remained unmatched. The CDR3 spans 15 residues. CDR3 sequence reads: CASSLGRGGLYEQYF. CDR3 coding DNA: TGTGCCAGCAGCTTAGGTCGGGGGGGCCTCTACGAGCAGTACTTC.

The chain links TRBV6-5 to TRBJ1-1; TRBD1 aligns across 10 bases. The CDR3 is 15 residues long. Germline lookup yields CDR1 MNHEY and CDR2 SVGAGI. V trimming: 5 bases; J trimming: 4 bases; junction bases outside the gene matches: 7. This CDR3 is CASSSPGQGSTEAFF. The CDR3 coding sequence is TGTGCCAGCAGTAGCCCGGGACAGGGGTCCACTGAAGCTTTCTTT.

The V gene is TRBV6-5, the J gene TRBJ2-7; possible D gene TRBD1, 6 bases. The CDR3 spans 15 residues. Germline loops: CDR1 MNHEY, CDR2 SVGAGI. V was clipped by 6 bases and J by 3 bases, with 18 bases between them. This chain's CDR3 is CASSTGTTIGYEQYF. CDR3 sequence (DNA): TGTGCCAGCAGCACCGGGACAACGATAGGCTACGAGCAGTACTTC.

V gene TRBV4-1 combines with J gene TRBJ1-6; TRBD1 aligns across 8 bases. Germline values: CDR1 MGHRA, CDR2 YSYEKL. The CDR3 sequence is 14 residues long. V gave up 2 bases and J gave up 7 bases; unmatched junction bases: 1. CDR3 coding DNA: TGCGCCAGCAGCCAAACAGGGGGGAATTCACCCCTCCACTTT. Translated, it gives CASSQTGGNSPLHF.

The genes are TRBV5-4 and TRBJ1-2; 7 bases align to TRBD1. In germline, CDR1 is SGHNT, CDR2 YYREEE (reference sequence). The trim removed 5 bases at V and 5 bases at J, leaving 12 bases unmatched. CDR3 size: 15 residues. In DNA, the CDR3 is TGTGCCAGCAGGTCCTACAGGGGTCCCCTTTATGGCTACACCTTC. Residues: CASRSYRGPLYGYTF.

In DNA form, the CDR3 reads TGCGCCAGCAGCTTGGAGGGACAACTCTACAATGAGCAGTTCTTC. Translation gives CASSLEGQLYNEQFF. The chain joins TRBV5-1 to TRBJ2-1; a weak D match, TRBD1 (6 bases). With 0 bases removed from V and 3 bases from J, the gap between germline ends came to 10 bases. Germline CDR1 reads SGHRS; CDR2 reads YFSETQ. This CDR3 has 15 residues.

The gene calls are TRBV29-1 and TRBJ2-7; possible D gene TRBD2, 7 bases. CDR3 length: 18 amino acids. Germline V gene data show CDR1 as SQVTM and CDR2 as ANQGSEA. V lost 4 bases and J lost 0, with 25 bases in between. In nucleotides, the CDR3 is TGCAGCGTTGGGGGGGGACACCGGGACTCCCTTTACTCCTACGAGCAGTACTTC. Its translation: CSVGGGHRDSLYSYEQYF.

The V call is TRBV5-1, the J call TRBJ2-2; no clear D gene. Germline CDR1 is SGHRS and CDR2 is YFSETQ. V lost 4 bases to trimming and J lost 3 bases, with 16 bases between them. The CDR3 extends over 16 amino acids. The CDR3 nucleotides are TGCGCCAGCAGCCCATCCCTGGCCGCGCACACCGGGGAGCTGTTTTTT. Translating gives CASSPSLAAHTGELFF.

This chain connects TRBV9 to TRBJ2-7, with 7 bases matching TRBD2. The V and J ends lost 0 bases and 4 bases, in that order; junction bases with no gene match: 4. CDR3 length equals 14 residues. The V gene's germline CDR1 is SGDLS and CDR2 YYNGEE. The CDR3 region is CASSVGERGYEQYF. CDR3 DNA: TGTGCCAGCAGCGTAGGAGAGCGGGGTTACGAGCAGTACTTC.

This chain joins TRBV2 and TRBJ2-1, with 8 nucleotides matching TRBD1. This CDR3 is 15 amino acids long. Germline V CDR1 and CDR2: SNHLY, FYNNEI. Losses at the gene ends were 5 bases for V and 3 bases for J; bases not matched to a gene: 6. CDR3 bases: TGTGCCAGCAGTCACCGGACAGGGATCTACAATGAGCAGTTCTTC. Protein product: CASSHRTGIYNEQFF.

This chain joins TRBV6-6 and TRBJ2-3; 10 nucleotides match TRBD2. Germline V gives CDR1 MNHNY, CDR2 SVGAGI (reference sequence). This CDR3 has 16 amino acids. With 1 base clipped from V and 1 base from J, the junction kept 2 bases outside the gene matches. The CDR3 loop is CASSYFGTSGTDTQYF. The DNA of the CDR3 is TGTGCCAGCAGTTACTTTGGGACTAGCGGCACAGATACGCAGTATTTT.

This clone was detected only a few times. The chain joins TRBV28 to TRBJ1-4; D is possibly TRBD1 (5 bases). CDR1 and CDR2 (germline): MDHEN, SYDVKM. Trimming stripped 2 bases from V and 2 bases from J, with 9 bases between. The CDR3 consists of 15 residues. The CDR3 loop is CASSLTGTTNEKLFF. The CDR3 DNA sequence: TGTGCCAGCAGTTTAACGGGGACGACTAATGAAAAACTGTTTTTT.

J is TRBJ2-5 and V is TRBV7-8; D could derive from TRBD1 or TRBD2 (6 bases each). Trimming took 5 bases from V and 2 from J, leaving 15 bases between them. The germline V gene encodes CDR1 SGHVS and CDR2 FQNEAQ. The CDR3 loop spans 15 amino acids. The CDR3 coding sequence is TGTGCCAGCAGCCCAGTGGGGGGCCCACAAGAGACCCAGTACTTC. This translates into CASSPVGGPQETQYF.

The chain carries TRBV29-1 and TRBJ1-1; D unclear. Germline CDR1 reads SQVTM; CDR2 reads ANQGSEA. Trimming left V 4 bases short and J 1 base short, with 10 bases between. The CDR3 sequence is 13 residues long. For the CDR3, the DNA is TGCAGCGTTGGTCTCAGGCGGAACACTGAAGCTTTCTTT. Translation gives CSVGLRRNTEAFF.

This clone was counted a few times. This rearrangement joins TRBV12-5 to TRBJ1-6; perhaps TRBD1 as D (6 bases). V lost 0 bases, J lost 7 bases, and 10 bases lay in between. Germline V lookup: CDR1 LGHNT, CDR2 FRNRAP. The CDR3 loop spans 15 amino acids. CDR3 in amino acids: CASGLVQGGNSPLHF. CDR3 DNA sequence: TGTGCTAGTGGTTTGGTACAGGGCGGCAATTCACCCCTCCACTTT.

In its sample, this clone was seen a few times. This chain uses TRBV29-1 with TRBJ1-2; D might be TRBD1 (5 bases). The CDR3 runs 13 residues. V was shortened by 1 base and J by 7 bases, with 13 bases between the two germline ends. Germline V CDR1 and CDR2: SQVTM, ANQGSEA. The CDR3 protein is CSVEAGGGSGYTF. As DNA, the CDR3 is TGCAGCGTTGAAGCAGGTGGGGGGTCTGGCTACACCTTC.

The chain carries TRBV5-6 and TRBJ1-4, with a possible D match to TRBD1 (5 bases). V was trimmed by 6 bases and J by 5 bases, leaving 17 bases between them. The CDR3 covers 15 residues. Looked up from germline, CDR1 is SGHDT and CDR2 is YYEEEE. CDR3 protein: CASTRGAGLNEKLFF. In DNA, the CDR3 is TGTGCCAGCACACGAGGGGCCGGCCTGAATGAAAAACTGTTTTTT.

This clone came up a few times. This chain connects TRBV7-3 to TRBJ2-5; the D gene is possibly TRBD2 (5 bases). Trimming took off 5 bases at V and 5 bases at J, with 18 bases between the two ends. This CDR3 spans 15 amino acids. CDR1 SGHTA and CDR2 FQGTGA come from the germline V gene. CDR3 sequence reads: CASSLQVGWEETQYF. In DNA form, the CDR3 reads TGTGCCAGCAGCCTCCAGGTCGGCTGGGAGGAGACCCAGTACTTC.

This chain connects TRBV5-1 to TRBJ2-2; D is possibly TRBD1 or TRBD2 (7 bases each). CDR3 size: 14 residues. The V end lost 4 bases, the J end lost 7 bases, and 14 bases lay between the germline ends. Germline CDR1 SGHRS, CDR2 YFSETQ. The CDR3 nucleotides read TGCGCCAGCAGCCCCCAGGGGGGGCACGGGGAGCTGTTTTTT. Protein: CASSPQGGHGELFF.

The chain carries TRBV11-2 and TRBJ2-5, with D hard to call. V was shortened by 5 bases and J by 5 bases, with 12 bases between the two germline ends. This CDR3 is 13 amino acids long. CDR1 and CDR2 (germline): SGHAT, FQNNGV. The CDR3 bases are TGTGCCAGCAGCCCCCGGCCGGGTGAGACCCAGTACTTC. Encoded protein: CASSPRPGETQYF.

The chain uses TRBV27 and TRBJ2-1, with D possibly TRBD2 on 6 matching bases. V gave up 8 bases and J gave up 4 bases, with 9 bases separating them. CDR1 MNHEY and CDR2 SMNVEV come from the germline V gene (reference sequence). This CDR3 region has 12 residues. The DNA of the CDR3 is TGTGCCAGCGGGGACTTTTACAATGAGCAGTTCTTC. It yields the protein CASGDFYNEQFF.

This chain uses TRBV7-8 with TRBJ2-1; D possibly corresponds to TRBD1 (6 bases). In germline, CDR1 is SGHVS, CDR2 FQNEAQ. The CDR3 totals 13 residues. Deletions cut 5 bases from V and 7 bases from J, with 12 bases between. CDR3 in amino acids: CASSTERGNEQFF. The CDR3, as DNA: TGTGCCAGCAGCACCGAGAGGGGGAATGAGCAGTTCTTC.

CDR3: CASSLGSFTDTQYF. The CDR3 DNA reads TGTGCCAGCAGCTTAGGGTCCTTCACAGATACGCAGTATTTT. The chain combines TRBV7-3 with TRBJ2-3, with D unresolved. Germline CDR1 and CDR2: SGHTA and FQGTGA. Trimming removed 2 bases from V and 2 bases from J, with 8 bases in between. There are 14 residues in the CDR3.

The rearrangement links TRBV5-1 to TRBJ1-6; D is ambiguous. V was shortened by 0 bases and J by 7 bases, with 2 bases between the two germline ends. The germline V gene encodes CDR1 SGHRS and CDR2 YFSETQ. The CDR3 extends over 12 amino acids. The DNA for the CDR3 is TGCGCCAGCAGCTTGGAGAATTCACCCCTCCACTTT. Amino acid sequence: CASSLENSPLHF.

This chain connects TRBV9 to TRBJ1-1, with no clear D. CDR3 length: 13 residues. Germline assignment: CDR1 SGDLS and CDR2 YYNGEE. V was clipped by 0 bases and J by 3 bases, with 6 bases between them. The CDR3 protein is CASSVDPDTEAFF. The CDR3 DNA sequence: TGTGCCAGCAGCGTAGATCCTGACACTGAAGCTTTCTTT.

The chain employs TRBV7-3 and TRBJ2-5; unclear D gene. Trimming removed 4 bases from V and 2 bases from J, with 8 bases in between. Germline CDR1 reads SGHTA; CDR2 reads FQGTGA. This CDR3 contains 13 residues. The CDR3 here is CASSSVPQETQYF. The CDR3 coding sequence is TGTGCCAGCAGCTCCGTCCCGCAAGAGACCCAGTACTTC.

V and J are TRBV6-6 and TRBJ1-5; D is perhaps TRBD1 (6 bases). The V end lost 2 bases, the J end lost 6 bases, and 14 bases lay between the germline ends. Germline CDR1 MNHNY, CDR2 SVGAGI (reference sequence). The CDR3 is 15 amino acids. The CDR3 nucleotides are TGTGCCAGCAGTTACGGGGGGCTCAGGGGTCAGCCCCAGCATTTT. Protein sequence: CASSYGGLRGQPQHF.

The V call is TRBV5-4, the J call TRBJ2-3; 13 bases are shared with TRBD2. V was pared by 0 bases and J by 6 bases, with 4 bases of the junction left unmatched. The germline gives CDR1 SGHNT, CDR2 YYREEE (reference sequence). CDR3 length: 16 amino acids. CDR3 amino acids: CASSLELAGGFDTQYF. In nucleotides, the CDR3 is TGTGCCAGCAGCTTGGAACTAGCGGGAGGGTTTGATACGCAGTATTTT.

The V call is TRBV5-1, the J call TRBJ2-3; the D is unclear. This CDR3 is 15 amino acids long. CDR1 SGHRS and CDR2 YFSETQ come from the germline V gene. V was cut by 6 bases and J by 0 bases, with 14 bases left in between. CDR3 sequence (DNA): TGCGCCAGCACCACGGACCGTGCTAGCACAGATACGCAGTATTTT. It encodes CASTTDRASTDTQYF.

The CDR3 region has the DNA TGTGCCAGCAGCTTGGACGGATTCTCACGCACCGGGGAGCTGTTTTTT. Protein product: CASSLDGFSRTGELFF. The chain uses TRBV5-6 and TRBJ2-2; D gene uncertain. V lost 0 bases and J 4 bases, leaving 13 bases between the germline ends. Germline CDR1 SGHDT, CDR2 YYEEEE. The CDR3 sequence is 16 residues long.